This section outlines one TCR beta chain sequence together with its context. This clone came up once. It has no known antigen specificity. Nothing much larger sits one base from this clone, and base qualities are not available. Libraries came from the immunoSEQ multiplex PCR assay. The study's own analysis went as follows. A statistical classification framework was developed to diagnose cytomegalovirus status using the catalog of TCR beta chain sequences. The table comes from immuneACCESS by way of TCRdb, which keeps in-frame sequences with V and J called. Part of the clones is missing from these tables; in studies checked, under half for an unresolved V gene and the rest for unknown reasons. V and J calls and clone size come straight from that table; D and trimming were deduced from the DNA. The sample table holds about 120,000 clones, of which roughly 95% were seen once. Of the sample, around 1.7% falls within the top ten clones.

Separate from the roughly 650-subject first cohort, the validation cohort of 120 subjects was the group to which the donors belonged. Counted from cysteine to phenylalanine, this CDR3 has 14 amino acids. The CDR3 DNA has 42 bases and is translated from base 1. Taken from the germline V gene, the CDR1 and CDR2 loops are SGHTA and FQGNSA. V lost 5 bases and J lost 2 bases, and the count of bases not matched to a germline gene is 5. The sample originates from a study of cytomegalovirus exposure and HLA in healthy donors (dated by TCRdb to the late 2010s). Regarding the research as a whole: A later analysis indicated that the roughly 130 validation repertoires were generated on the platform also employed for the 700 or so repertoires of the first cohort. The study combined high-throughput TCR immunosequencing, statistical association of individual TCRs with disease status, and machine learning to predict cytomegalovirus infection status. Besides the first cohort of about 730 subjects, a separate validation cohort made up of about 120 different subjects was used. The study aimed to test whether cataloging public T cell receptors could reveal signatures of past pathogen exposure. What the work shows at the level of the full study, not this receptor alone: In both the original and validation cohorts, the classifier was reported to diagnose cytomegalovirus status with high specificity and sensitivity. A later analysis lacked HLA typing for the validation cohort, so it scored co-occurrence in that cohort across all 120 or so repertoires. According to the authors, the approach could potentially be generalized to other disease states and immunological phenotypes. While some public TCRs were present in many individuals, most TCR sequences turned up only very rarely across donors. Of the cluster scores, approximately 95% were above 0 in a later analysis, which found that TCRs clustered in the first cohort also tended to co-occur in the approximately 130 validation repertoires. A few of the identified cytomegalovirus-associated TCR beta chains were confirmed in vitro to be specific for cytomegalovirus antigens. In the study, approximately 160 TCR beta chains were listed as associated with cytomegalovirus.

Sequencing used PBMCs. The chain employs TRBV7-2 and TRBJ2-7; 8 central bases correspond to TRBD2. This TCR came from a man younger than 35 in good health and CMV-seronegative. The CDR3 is CASSGLAGPYEQYF. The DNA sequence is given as TGTGCCAGCAGCGGTCTAGCGGGTCCCTACGAGCAGTACTTC.